This T cell receptor (beta chain) was sequenced during a study of T cells in Graves' hyperthyroidism and ophthalmopathy. Study outcomes and limitations: A median roughly 6.6 months before onset, the model predicted ophthalmopathy. Within blood appeared most thyroid clonotypes that had expanded above 0.001.

Between the trimmed V and J ends, which lost 9 bases and 3 bases, there was a span of 15 bases. The CDR3 is 14 residues long. Germline V gene data show CDR1 as WSHSY and CDR2 as SAAADI. The CDR3 regions of TCR beta were amplified from RNA transcripts. The HTBI primer set served for first-round RT-PCR of the TCR CDR3. TCRdb processed the multiplex PCR reads anew with MiXCR; each CDR3 protein has one entry. The repertoire holds some 570,000 distinct CDR3 sequences, with roughly a sixth as singletons. To note about this clonotype: Antigen specificity is unknown.

The sequenced sample consisted of blood. The clonotype originates from a woman aged 18-29 years with Graves' ophthalmopathy. The chain recombines TRBV10-2 with TRBJ1-5; D not resolved. CDR3 sequence: CASSTVGNNQPQHF. The CDR3 DNA follows: TGCGCCAGTTCAACTGTCGGGAACAATCAGCCCCAGCATTTT.